This entry describes one TCR beta chain. The clone's antigen remains unknown. Qualities for individual bases were not recorded, and no much larger clone is one base off. Library generation was performed with PCR. The data were produced on an Illumina HiSeq 4000. Bulk TCR libraries were generated as previously described, with the TCR primers listed in Table S5 used. Total RNA was purified with the Qiagen AllPrep DNA/RNA kit. Reads from multiple sequencing runs of the same library were pooled before analysis. On the study's bioinformatics: Reads were retained only if an exact TCR constant sequence was present, and the retained reads were trimmed to 150 nt and grouped according to their 12-nt molecular barcodes. Reads inside each barcode group were sub-clustered using a 15% Levenshtein threshold, and a quality-weighted consensus sequence was constructed for each RNA molecule. Non-functional sequences were filtered out, along with any lower-count sequence sitting one edit away from another sequence. Barcode sub-clusters with fewer than 20% of the maximum read count were removed, based on fitting two negative binomial distributions. The public sequencing data were trimmed at Q25 with fastp and processed into clonotypes with MiXCR by TCRdb, which kept only in-frame beta chains. Rows are combined by CDR3 protein, so each entry shows the most common genes and DNA. What appears here as the V and J calls and clone size reflects TCRdb's work, not the paper's. The sample contains about 640,000 distinct CDR3 sequences, roughly 21% of them found a single time. 0.75% to 0.95% of the sample belongs to the ten largest clones.

The data derive from a study of molecular identifiers for immune sequencing clone quantification (dated by TCRdb to 2017 to 2018). Some background on the complete study: In a replicate experiment, RNA from roughly 18,000 or 92,000 naive CD8 T cells was split into five aliquots, four of which were sequenced. The study was a methods study using CD8 T cells to benchmark molecular-identifier clustering-based TCR repertoire sequencing (MIDCIRS) and TCR RNA copy counting. Results and caveats for the whole study, not just this receptor: Modeling estimated 3 to 3.5 recovered TCR RNA copies per cell, compared with about ten by digital PCR, which implies roughly 29% capture efficiency. Spiked-in Jurkat TCR RNA (10 copies' worth), which is not part of the donor repertoire, was contained in the naive libraries. Highly expanded clone sizes could be underestimated if identical TCR molecules share a barcode. In CMV-specific effector cells, clones with more than 20 RNA copies contained over 98% of molecules, whereas in naive cells such clones contained under 1% of molecules. When barcode sub-clustering was omitted, TCR diversity was inflated by chimeric consensus sequences, with chimeras reaching as high as 47%. Spiked-in Jurkat TCR RNA equal to a single cell's worth was reported to be detectable even within 1,100,000 naive CD8 T cells.

Libraries of naive CD8 T cells were built from approximately 20,000 to 1,000,000 sorted cells, with 10%, 30% or 50% of the purified RNA used. Naive CD8 T cells were FACS-sorted as CD8+CD4-CCR7+CD45RA+ on a BD FACSAria II into RLT Plus buffer. Detection sensitivity was tested by spiking Jurkat RNA equal to roughly nine TCR copies' worth into samples containing about 18,000-1,000,000 naive CD8 T cells. Enrichment of CD8 T cells was performed with RosetteSep CD8+ T Cell Enrichment Cocktail and Ficoll-Paque, after which ACK red cell lysis was carried out. The CDR1 and CDR2 encoded by the germline V gene are MNHEY and SVGAGI. The CDR3 runs 15 residues from the cysteine to the phenylalanine. Here the CDR3 DNA is all that survives: 45 bases in frame from base 1. At the junction V is shortened by 5 bases and J by 4 bases, with 14 bases in between.

The TCR originated in a human donor in good health. Some libraries in this study had Jurkat cell RNA spiked in. The chain is made from TRBV6-5 and TRBJ2-2; there is no confident call for the D gene. Sequencing input: naive CD8+ T cells from blood, with Jurkat cell RNA spiked in. Read against the paper, the sample's cell subset or site label means: FACS-sorted CD8+CD4-CCR7+CD45RA+ naive T cells. CDR3 loop: CASSHPRLGTGELFF. The nucleotides are TGTGCCAGCAGTCACCCCCGGTTGGGCACCGGGGAGCTGTTTTTT.